This T cell receptor (beta chain) appears in the sequencing data of a study of cytomegalovirus exposure and HLA in healthy donors. This clone was found a few times. Both 60 Vbeta primers and 13 Jbeta primers went into the PCR. The table came from immunoSEQ multiplex PCR; TCRdb's copy has only in-frame clones and leaves some out. The repertoire holds around 50,000 clones, with about 70% as singletons. The receptor was derived from a woman aged 45-65 years in good health and CMV-seropositive. Sequencing was performed on PBMCs.

The CDR3 loop reads CASSPRRGGNNEQFF. In nucleotides, the CDR3 is TGTGCCAGCAGCCCCCGACGGGGAGGTAACAATGAGCAGTTCTTC. V is TRBV7-2 and J is TRBJ2-1, with a tentative D call TRBD2 (6 bases). V lost 5 bases and J 5 bases, leaving 16 bases between the germline ends. The CDR3 extends over 15 amino acids. The V gene's germline CDR1 is SGHTA and CDR2 FQGNSA.